The sequence of this TCR beta chain was determined in a study of blood T cell repertoires in COVID-19. Study-level information: Acute and convalescent COVID-19 samples came from the United States, Italy and Spain. From T cells, B-cell-depleted T cells, or PBMCs came the material, which was cDNA or gDNA.

Data came from immunoSEQ multiplex PCR; TCRdb stores just in-frame clones and leaves some out. The table includes 170,000 or so clones, 86% detected once. This CDR3 comprises 14 residues. V lost 0 bases and J 8 bases, leaving 12 bases between the germline ends. Germline CDR1 is SGDLS and CDR2 is YYNGEE. The J gene is TRBJ2-1, the V gene TRBV9; D not certain. The receptor was derived from a man between 50 and 59 years old with active or convalescent COVID-19. Sequenced: peripheral blood. The CDR3: CASSVAAQVDEQFF. The DNA of the CDR3 is TGTGCCAGCAGCGTAGCAGCCCAGGTCGATGAGCAGTTCTTC.